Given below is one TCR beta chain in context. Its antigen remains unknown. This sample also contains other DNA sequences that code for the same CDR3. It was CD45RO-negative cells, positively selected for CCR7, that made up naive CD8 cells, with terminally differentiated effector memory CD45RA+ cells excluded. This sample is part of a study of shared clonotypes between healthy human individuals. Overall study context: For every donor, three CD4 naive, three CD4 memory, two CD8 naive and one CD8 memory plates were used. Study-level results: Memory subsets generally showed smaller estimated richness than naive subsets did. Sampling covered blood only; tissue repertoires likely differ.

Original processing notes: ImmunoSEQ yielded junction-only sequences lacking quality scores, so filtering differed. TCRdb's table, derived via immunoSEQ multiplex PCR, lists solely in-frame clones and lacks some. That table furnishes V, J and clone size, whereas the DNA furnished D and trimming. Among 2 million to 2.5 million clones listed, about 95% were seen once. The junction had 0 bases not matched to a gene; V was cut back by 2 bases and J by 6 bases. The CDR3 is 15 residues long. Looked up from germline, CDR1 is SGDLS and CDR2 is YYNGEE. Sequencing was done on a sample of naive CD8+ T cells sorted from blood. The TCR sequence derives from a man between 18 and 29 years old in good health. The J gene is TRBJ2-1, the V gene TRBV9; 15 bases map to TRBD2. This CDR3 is CASSVGLAGGNEQFF. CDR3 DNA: TGTGCCAGCAGCGTGGGACTAGCGGGAGGCAATGAGCAGTTCTTC. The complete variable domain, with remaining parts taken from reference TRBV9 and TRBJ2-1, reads DSGVTQTPKHLITATGQRVTLRCSPRSGDLSVYWYQQSLDQGLQFLIQYYNGEERAKGNILERFSAQQFPDLHSELNLSSLELGDSALYFCASSVGLAGGNEQFFGPGTRLTVL.